The clone carrying this T cell receptor beta chain was detected a few times. What it recognizes is unknown. Deletions cut 1 base from V and 7 bases from J, with 17 bases between. This CDR3 has 16 residues. In germline, CDR1 is SGHTA, CDR2 FQGNSA. This specimen comes from a study of regulatory T cells in long-lasting Graves disease. Researchers made TCR beta libraries by using iRepertoire HTBI primers and running Arm-PCR on CDR3 regions. In TCRdb, the multiplex PCR reads were re-called with MiXCR into one record per CDR3 protein. The top ten clones hold about a quarter of a sample with approximately 400,000 distinct CDR3 sequences, about a quarter of them seen once. Findings and caveats of the study: The number of shared public clonotypes was higher in persistent patients (under 3,000) than new patients (966). TCR diversity was lower in persistent than newly diagnosed Graves' disease. Under persistent disease, TRBV28, TRBJ1-2 and TRBJ2-5 were used preferentially.

Time point defined: persistent/refractory GD, antithyroid drugs over 5 years with positive TRAb. The TCR library was made from RNA that had been extracted from PBMCs in TRIzol. By American Thyroid Association guidelines, Graves' disease was diagnosed in the cohort. Sequencing was performed on peripheral blood mononuclear cells (PBMCs), taken when the disease was refractory, from a patient treated with antithyroid drugs. The chain combines TRBV7-2 with TRBJ2-1; no reliable D call. The sequence derives from a female donor with Graves disease. CDR3 nucleotides: TGTGCCAGCAGCTTAGTAATGGGTTTTACATTGAATGAGCAGTTCTTC. This encodes CASSLVMGFTLNEQFF. Together with reference TRBV7-2 and TRBJ2-1, the CDR3 gives the full variable domain: GAGVSQSPSNKVTEKGKDVELRCDPISGHTALYWYRQSLGQGLEFLIYFQGNSAPDKSGLPSDRFSAERTGGSVSTLTIQRTQQEDSAVYLCASSLVMGFTLNEQFFGPGTRLTVL.